This passage covers 5 T cell receptor beta chains from one sample sequenced in a study of T cells in Graves' hyperthyroidism and ophthalmopathy. The TCR beta CDR3 regions underwent amplification using RNA transcripts as the source. In the first-round RT-PCR of the TCR CDR3, the HTBI primer set was used. One entry per CDR3 protein, called by TCRdb with MiXCR from the multiplex PCR reads. Of hundreds of thousands of distinct CDR3 sequences listed, more than 15% are singletons. The material sequenced was blood. The receptors were gathered from a woman aged 40 to 55 with Graves' ophthalmopathy.

The sample holds many counts of this clonotype. The CDR3 reads CASSFGSSSYNEQFF. The CDR3 DNA follows: TGTGCCAGCAGTTTCGGCTCGTCCTCCTACAATGAGCAGTTCTTC. V is TRBV12-3 or TRBV12-4 and J is TRBJ2-1; D ambiguous. The CDR3 length is 15 residues. The ends were cut back, 3 bases at V and 0 bases at J, with 9 bases in the middle.

This clonotype showed up many times. The chain has TRBV29-1 and TRBJ2-3, with D possibly TRBD2 on 6 matching bases. CDR3 size: 15 residues. The ends were cut back, 6 bases at V and 0 bases at J, with 16 bases in the middle. From germline, CDR1 is SQVTM and CDR2 ANQGSEA. CDR3 in amino acids: CSVTLAESSTDTQYF. The CDR3 DNA follows: TGCAGCGTCACCTTAGCGGAGTCTAGCACAGATACGCAGTATTTT.

The sample holds many counts of this clonotype. The J gene is TRBJ2-1, the V gene TRBV6-1; tentative D call: TRBD1 (5 bases). The germline gives CDR1 MNHNS, CDR2 SASEGT. CDR3 length: 19 amino acids. V lost 1 base and J lost 1, with 20 bases in between. CDR3 DNA: TGTGCCAGCAGTGAAGGCGGTTCTTGGGGCCGAGTATCCTACAATGAGCAGTTCTTC. As protein: CASSEGGSWGRVSYNEQFF.

The chain joins TRBV5-4 to TRBJ2-5; TRBD2 matches 9 bases. The CDR3 consists of 15 residues. The V segment lost 1 base and the J segment 7 bases; nucleotides outside the gene matches: 8. The germline V gene encodes CDR1 SGHNT and CDR2 YYREEE (reference sequence). The CDR3 sequence: CASSLQFGGGGTQYF. The CDR3 DNA follows: TGTGCCAGCAGCTTGCAGTTCGGCGGGGGGGGGACCCAGTACTTC.

J is TRBJ2-1 and V is TRBV29-1; D possibly corresponds to TRBD2 (5 bases). TRBJ2-7 matches the DNA end more closely, so the J call is doubtful. This CDR3 comprises 14 residues. Germline loops: CDR1 SQVTM, CDR2 ANQGSEA. Here the CDR3 DNA reads TGCAGCGTTGGGACTGGGAGCTCCTACAATGAGCAGTACTTC. This gives the protein CSVGTGSSYNEQYF.